Listed below are T cell receptor beta chains from one sample, sequenced in a study of response to subunit inactivated influenza vaccine. TCRdb used MiXCR to reprocess the RT-PCR reads, holding one entry per CDR3 protein. The sample shows about 570,000 distinct CDR3 sequences, 11% of them seen only once. The same data also contributed to another study, on T cells expressing NK-cell markers.

The material was PBMCs from blood, obtained on the day of vaccination. The source of these receptors is a man in his fifties who received an inactivated influenza vaccine. The CDR3 runs from the conserved cysteine through the conserved F or W. The D gene is left open where the match is weak. Part of the rows lack a size; the others show once, few, many or a class for expanded clones.

CDR3aa: CASSRLGVHTGELFF; CDR3nt: TGTGCCAGCAGCCGATTAGGGGTCCACACCGGGGAGCTGTTTTTT; j_gene: TRBJ2-2; abundance: many; d_gene: .; v_gene: TRBV27
CDR3aa: CATSDRTSGSNEQFF; CDR3nt: TGTGCCACCAGTGATCGGACTAGCGGGAGTAATGAGCAGTTCTTC; j_gene: TRBJ2-1; abundance: .; d_gene: TRBD2; v_gene: TRBV24-1
CDR3aa: CASSQTQESTDTQYF; CDR3nt: TGTGCCAGCAGCCAGACACAGGAGTCCACAGATACGCAGTATTTT; j_gene: TRBJ2-3; abundance: many; d_gene: .; v_gene: TRBV4-2
CDR3aa: CASSLALAGIGNEQFF; CDR3nt: TGCGCCAGCAGCTTGGCTTTAGCGGGGATAGGCAATGAGCAGTTCTTC; j_gene: TRBJ2-1; abundance: many; d_gene: TRBD2; v_gene: TRBV5-1
CDR3aa: CASSLAQGTTEAFF; CDR3nt: TGCGCCAGCAGCTTGGCACAGGGGACCACTGAAGCTTTCTTT; j_gene: TRBJ1-1; abundance: many; d_gene: TRBD1; v_gene: TRBV5-1
CDR3aa: CASGRWTPSYEQYF; CDR3nt: TGTGCCAGCGGTCGGTGGACACCTTCCTACGAGCAGTACTTC; j_gene: TRBJ2-7; abundance: few; d_gene: .; v_gene: TRBV7-8
CDR3aa: CSVAGTGGFQPQHF; CDR3nt: TGCAGCGTCGCCGGGACAGGGGGCTTTCAGCCCCAGCATTTT; j_gene: TRBJ1-5; abundance: few; d_gene: TRBD1; v_gene: TRBV29-1
CDR3aa: CASSGDGAYYGYTF; CDR3nt: TGTGCCAGCAGTGGGGACGGAGCTTACTATGGCTACACCTTC; j_gene: TRBJ1-2; abundance: .; d_gene: .; v_gene: TRBV25-1
CDR3aa: CASSLVTSGIPGELFF; CDR3nt: TGTGCCAGCAGCTTAGTGACTAGCGGGATACCCGGGGAGCTGTTTTTT; j_gene: TRBJ2-2; abundance: .; d_gene: TRBD2; v_gene: TRBV7-6
CDR3aa: CASSLAAGTLNTEAFF; CDR3nt: TGTGCCAGCAGCTTAGCGGCTGGGACCTTGAACACTGAAGCTTTCTTT; j_gene: TRBJ1-1; abundance: .; d_gene: .; v_gene: TRBV7-2
CDR3aa: CASTLAGSYEQYF; CDR3nt: TGTGCCAGCACTCTAGCGGGCTCCTACGAGCAGTACTTC; j_gene: TRBJ2-7; abundance: .; d_gene: TRBD2; v_gene: TRBV6-2/TRBV6-3
CDR3aa: CASSPVGSIGTEAFF; CDR3nt: TGTGCCAGCAGTCCCGTTGGAAGCATCGGCACTGAAGCTTTCTTT; j_gene: TRBJ1-1; abundance: few; d_gene: .; v_gene: TRBV28
CDR3aa: CAISSGDSPLHF; CDR3nt: TGTGCCATCAGTAGTGGGGATTCACCCCTCCACTTT; j_gene: TRBJ1-6; abundance: .; d_gene: .; v_gene: TRBV10-3
CDR3aa: CASSLFPSGVSYEQYF; CDR3nt: TGTGCCAGCAGCTTATTTCCTAGCGGGGTCTCCTACGAGCAGTACTTC; j_gene: TRBJ2-7; abundance: .; d_gene: TRBD2; v_gene: TRBV7-2
CDR3aa: CASSARTSGGNEQFF; CDR3nt: TGTGCCAGCAGCGCAAGGACTAGCGGGGGGAATGAGCAGTTCTTC; j_gene: TRBJ2-1; abundance: few; d_gene: TRBD2; v_gene: TRBV6-2/TRBV6-3
CDR3aa: CSVLPQGNNEQFF; CDR3nt: TGCAGCGTTCTCCCACAGGGTAACAATGAGCAGTTCTTC; j_gene: TRBJ2-1; abundance: few; d_gene: .; v_gene: TRBV29-1
CDR3aa: CASSVNPVIQGTGANVLTF; CDR3nt: TGTGCCAGCAGCGTAAACCCGGTGATTCAGGGTACCGGGGCCAACGTCCTGACTTTC; j_gene: TRBJ2-6; abundance: few; d_gene: .; v_gene: TRBV9
CDR3aa: CASGAGTVSYEQYF; CDR3nt: TGTGCCAGCGGCGCCGGGACAGTGAGCTACGAGCAGTACTTC; j_gene: TRBJ2-7; abundance: .; d_gene: TRBD1; v_gene: TRBV7-2
CDR3aa: CSATVRPSGSSYNEQFF; CDR3nt: TGCAGTGCTACGGTCAGGCCTAGCGGGAGCTCCTACAATGAGCAGTTCTTC; j_gene: TRBJ2-1; abundance: few; d_gene: TRBD2; v_gene: TRBV20-1
CDR3aa: CASSLLGEGVEKLFF; CDR3nt: TGTGCCAGTAGCCTGCTAGGGGAAGGGGTGGAAAAACTGTTTTTT; j_gene: TRBJ1-4; abundance: few; d_gene: .; v_gene: TRBV19
CDR3aa: CATSNDSGGTRDTQYF; CDR3nt: TGTGCCACCAGTAACGACTCAGGGGGAACGAGAGATACGCAGTATTTT; j_gene: TRBJ2-3; abundance: .; d_gene: TRBD1; v_gene: TRBV15
CDR3aa: CASSSSLTAGNTIYF; CDR3nt: TGTGCCAGCAGTTCCTCGTTGACAGCTGGAAACACCATATATTTT; j_gene: TRBJ1-3; abundance: few; d_gene: .; v_gene: TRBV12-3/TRBV12-4
CDR3aa: CATSRPHSNNEQFF; CDR3nt: TGTGCCACCAGCCGCCCTCACAGTAACAATGAGCAGTTCTTC; j_gene: TRBJ2-1; abundance: many; d_gene: .; v_gene: TRBV24-1
CDR3aa: CASSFKTGGYNEQFF; CDR3nt: TGTGCCAGCAGTTTTAAGACAGGGGGGTACAATGAGCAGTTCTTC; j_gene: TRBJ2-1; abundance: many; d_gene: TRBD1; v_gene: TRBV12-3/TRBV12-4
CDR3aa: CASSFRIQETQYF; CDR3nt: TGTGCCAGCAGCTTCAGGATTCAAGAGACCCAGTACTTC; j_gene: TRBJ2-5; abundance: few; d_gene: .; v_gene: TRBV7-2
CDR3aa: CASSEQGSYNSPLHF; CDR3nt: TGTGCCAGCAGTGAACAGGGCTCCTATAATTCACCCCTCCACTTT; j_gene: TRBJ1-6; abundance: few; d_gene: .; v_gene: TRBV28
CDR3aa: CAWSALNTGELFF; CDR3nt: TGTGCCTGGAGTGCCCTGAATACCGGGGAGCTGTTTTTT; j_gene: TRBJ2-2; abundance: once; d_gene: .; v_gene: TRBV30
CDR3aa: CSARAGDRESYTF; CDR3nt: TGCAGTGCTAGAGCTGGGGACAGAGAGAGCTACACCTTC; j_gene: TRBJ1-2; abundance: .; d_gene: TRBD1; v_gene: TRBV20-1
CDR3aa: CASSPPLASGRTRRIYEQYF; CDR3nt: TGTGCCAGCAGCCCCCCCCTGGCTAGCGGGAGGACCCGAAGAATTTACGAGCAGTACTTC; j_gene: TRBJ2-7; abundance: .; d_gene: TRBD2; v_gene: TRBV9
CDR3aa: CATSDAAGRSYNEQFF; CDR3nt: TGTGCCACCAGTGATGCAGCGGGACGCTCCTACAATGAGCAGTTCTTC; j_gene: TRBJ2-1; abundance: few; d_gene: TRBD2; v_gene: TRBV24-1
CDR3aa: CASGTGTNTGELFF; CDR3nt: TGTGCCAGCGGGACAGGGACAAACACCGGGGAGCTGTTTTTT; j_gene: TRBJ2-2; abundance: many; d_gene: TRBD1; v_gene: TRBV12-3/TRBV12-4
CDR3aa: CASSPQGTGATGVYEQYF; CDR3nt: TGTGCCAGCTCACCACAAGGGACAGGGGCTACCGGGGTCTACGAGCAGTACTTC; j_gene: TRBJ2-7; abundance: .; d_gene: TRBD1; v_gene: TRBV18
CDR3aa: CASSAQGQNTEAFF; CDR3nt: TGTGCCAGCAGCGCGCAGGGTCAGAACACTGAAGCTTTCTTT; j_gene: TRBJ1-1; abundance: .; d_gene: .; v_gene: TRBV3-1
CDR3aa: CATSQGGPDYTF; CDR3nt: TGTGCCACCAGCCAAGGGGGTCCTGACTACACCTTC; j_gene: TRBJ1-2; abundance: .; d_gene: .; v_gene: TRBV15
CDR3aa: CSVQGAFNEQFF; CDR3nt: TGCAGTGTACAGGGGGCCTTCAATGAGCAGTTCTTC; j_gene: TRBJ2-1; abundance: many; d_gene: TRBD1; v_gene: TRBV20-1
CDR3aa: CSVGGRQTQETQYF; CDR3nt: TGCAGCGTTGGGGGCAGACAAACCCAAGAGACCCAGTACTTC; j_gene: TRBJ2-5; abundance: .; d_gene: .; v_gene: TRBV29-1
CDR3aa: CSASQGARTTDTQYF; CDR3nt: TGCAGTGCCTCACAGGGGGCCCGGACCACAGATACGCAGTATTTT; j_gene: TRBJ2-3; abundance: few; d_gene: TRBD1; v_gene: TRBV20-1
CDR3aa: CSARDTDNEQFF; CDR3nt: TGCAGTGCTAGAGATACAGACAATGAGCAGTTCTTC; j_gene: TRBJ2-1; abundance: .; d_gene: .; v_gene: TRBV20-1
CDR3aa: CAWSVNRASGELFF; CDR3nt: TGTGCCTGGAGTGTAAACAGGGCGAGCGGGGAGCTGTTTTTT; j_gene: TRBJ2-2; abundance: few; d_gene: .; v_gene: TRBV30
CDR3aa: CASSFQGLGSDEQFF; CDR3nt: TGCGCCAGCAGCTTCCAGGGTCTAGGAAGCGATGAGCAGTTCTTC; j_gene: TRBJ2-1; abundance: many; d_gene: .; v_gene: TRBV5-1
CDR3aa: CSARGLRETQYF; CDR3nt: TGCAGTGCCCGTGGTCTAAGAGAGACCCAGTACTTC; j_gene: TRBJ2-5; abundance: few; d_gene: .; v_gene: TRBV20-1
CDR3aa: CASSLGRGGTQPQHF; CDR3nt: TGTGCCAGCAGCTTAGGCAGAGGAGGTACTCAGCCCCAGCATTTT; j_gene: TRBJ1-5; abundance: .; d_gene: .; v_gene: TRBV7-2
CDR3aa: CASRFPGPHTDTQYF; CDR3nt: TGTGCAAGTCGCTTCCCGGGTCCTCACACAGATACGCAGTATTTT; j_gene: TRBJ2-3; abundance: .; d_gene: .; v_gene: TRBV12-2
CDR3aa: CASSLDRTKNIQYF; CDR3nt: TGCGCCAGCAGCTTGGACAGAACCAAAAACATTCAGTACTTC; j_gene: TRBJ2-4; abundance: many; d_gene: .; v_gene: TRBV5-1
CDR3aa: CASSFSPGPKEDTQYF; CDR3nt: TGCGCCAGCAGCTTTTCCCCCGGGCCCAAGGAGGATACGCAGTATTTT; j_gene: TRBJ2-3; abundance: few; d_gene: .; v_gene: TRBV5-1
CDR3aa: CASSLRRQGGMDEQYF; CDR3nt: TGTGCCAGCAGCTTAAGGCGACAGGGCGGAATGGACGAGCAGTACTTC; j_gene: TRBJ2-7; abundance: many; d_gene: TRBD1; v_gene: TRBV7-9
CDR3aa: CASTIQGGGPYEQYF; CDR3nt: TGTGCCAGCACCATCCAGGGTGGGGGACCCTACGAGCAGTACTTC; j_gene: TRBJ2-7; abundance: few; d_gene: .; v_gene: TRBV6-1
CDR3aa: CSARDMGGYSGNTIYF; CDR3nt: TGCAGTGCTAGAGACATGGGAGGATACTCTGGAAACACCATATATTTT; j_gene: TRBJ1-3; abundance: .; d_gene: .; v_gene: TRBV20-1
CDR3aa: CASSYGNTIYF; CDR3nt: TGTGCCAGCAGTTACGGGAACACCATATATTTT; j_gene: TRBJ1-3; abundance: few; d_gene: .; v_gene: TRBV6-5
CDR3aa: CSASGNHNSPLHF; CDR3nt: TGCAGTGCCAGCGGGAACCATAATTCACCCCTCCACTTT; j_gene: TRBJ1-6; abundance: few; d_gene: .; v_gene: TRBV20-1
CDR3aa: CASSYSTGTGASPLHF; CDR3nt: TGTGCCAGCAGTTACTCGACCGGGACAGGGGCTTCACCCCTCCACTTT; j_gene: TRBJ1-6; abundance: .; d_gene: TRBD1; v_gene: TRBV6-2/TRBV6-3
CDR3aa: CASSLQGAHTQYF; CDR3nt: TGTGCCAGCAGCTTGCAGGGGGCCCATACGCAGTATTTT; j_gene: TRBJ2-3; abundance: few; d_gene: TRBD1; v_gene: TRBV5-8
CDR3aa: CASSTGQGPYGYTF; CDR3nt: TGCGCCAGCAGCACAGGACAGGGGCCCTATGGCTACACCTTC; j_gene: TRBJ1-2; abundance: .; d_gene: TRBD1; v_gene: TRBV5-1
CDR3aa: CAISEDRSGQGAEQYF; CDR3nt: TGTGCCATCAGTGAGGACCGGTCGGGACAGGGCGCCGAGCAGTACTTC; j_gene: TRBJ2-7; abundance: few; d_gene: TRBD1; v_gene: TRBV10-3